This TCR beta chain was obtained from a study of blood T cell repertoires in COVID-19. Sequencing was performed with immunoSEQ multiplex PCR; in TCRdb, only in-frame clones are kept and a portion is missing. Altogether about 140,000 clones are present, roughly 80% being singletons, with the ten largest covering approximately 11%. Between the trimmed V and J ends, which lost 0 bases and 2 bases, there was a span of 6 bases. The germline CDR1 and CDR2 sequences are SGDLS and YYNGEE. The CDR3 has 14 residues. This chain connects TRBV9 to TRBJ2-1; unclear D gene. This receptor was taken from a man aged 60 to 69 who had recovered from COVID-19. The sequenced material came from peripheral blood. The CDR3 nucleotides read TGTGCCAGCAGCGTAGGCGTCGCCTACAATGAGCAGTTCTTC. It translates to CASSVGVAYNEQFF. The full variable domain, completed using reference TRBV9 and TRBJ2-1, is DSGVTQTPKHLITATGQRVTLRCSPRSGDLSVYWYQQSLDQGLQFLIQYYNGEERAKGNILERFSAQQFPDLHSELNLSSLELGDSALYFCASSVGVAYNEQFFGPGTRLTVL.